The T cell receptor beta chain under discussion was sequenced for a study of blood T cell repertoires in COVID-19. Study as a whole: Sites in the United States, Italy and Spain provided acute and convalescent COVID-19 samples. The cDNA or gDNA used as material had been derived from T cells, B-cell-depleted T cells, or PBMCs.

This CDR3 is 17 amino acids long. Trimming at V came to 1 base and at J to 6 bases, leaving 11 bases not matched to a gene. Germline V lookup: CDR1 KGHDR, CDR2 SFDVKD. Authors' methods: By means of reference gene primer amplification, nucleated cell counts were estimated. Clones were sequenced by immunoSEQ multiplex PCR, and TCRdb holds only the in-frame ones, with some missing. V and J calls and clone size follow that table, whereas D and trimming were derived from the DNA. The table records roughly 200,000 clones, approximately 86% of them present only once. J is TRBJ2-1 and V is TRBV24-1, with 7 bases fitting TRBD1. The receptor was isolated from a man aged 35 to 55 with active or convalescent COVID-19. Sequenced input: peripheral blood. The CDR3: CATSDFSSGTVSNEQFF. The DNA of the CDR3 is TGTGCCACCAGTGATTTCTCTTCCGGGACAGTCAGCAATGAGCAGTTCTTC.